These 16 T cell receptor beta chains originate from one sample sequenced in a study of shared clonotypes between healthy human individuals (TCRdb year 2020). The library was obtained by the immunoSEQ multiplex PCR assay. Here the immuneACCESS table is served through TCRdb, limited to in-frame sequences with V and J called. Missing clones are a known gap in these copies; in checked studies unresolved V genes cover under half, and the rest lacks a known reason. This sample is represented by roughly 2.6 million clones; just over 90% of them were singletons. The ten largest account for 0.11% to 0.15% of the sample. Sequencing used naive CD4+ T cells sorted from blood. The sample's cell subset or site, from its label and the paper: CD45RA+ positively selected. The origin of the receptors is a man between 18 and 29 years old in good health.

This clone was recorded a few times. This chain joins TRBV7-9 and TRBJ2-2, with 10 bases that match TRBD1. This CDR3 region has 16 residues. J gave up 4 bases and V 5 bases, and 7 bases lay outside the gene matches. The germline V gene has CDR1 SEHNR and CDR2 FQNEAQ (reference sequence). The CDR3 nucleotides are TGTGCCAGCAGCCCTCATAGGACAGGGGGCACCGGGGAGCTGTTTTTT. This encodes CASSPHRTGGTGELFF.

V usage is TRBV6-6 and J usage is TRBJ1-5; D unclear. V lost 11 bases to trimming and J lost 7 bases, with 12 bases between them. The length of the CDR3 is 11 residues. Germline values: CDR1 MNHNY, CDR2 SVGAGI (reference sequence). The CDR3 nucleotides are TGTGCCCGAAACTATGGGCAGCCCCAGCATTTT. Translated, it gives CARNYGQPQHF.

CDR3 DNA sequence: TGTGCCTGGGTTGGACAGGGGAATGAAAAACTGTTTTTT. Translation gives CAWVGQGNEKLFF. The chain employs TRBV30 and TRBJ1-4; 9 nucleotides align to TRBD1. Trimming removed 5 bases from V and 5 bases from J; junction bases left unmatched: 3. Per the germline V gene, CDR1 is GTSNPN and CDR2 is SVGIG (reference sequence). The CDR3 length is 13 residues. Together with reference TRBV30 and TRBJ1-4, the CDR3 gives the full variable domain: SQTIHQWPATLVQPVGSPLSLECTVEGTSNPNLYWYRQAAGRGLQLLFYSVGIGQISSEVPQNLSASRPQDRQFILSSKKLLLSDSGFYLCAWVGQGNEKLFFGSGTQLSVL.

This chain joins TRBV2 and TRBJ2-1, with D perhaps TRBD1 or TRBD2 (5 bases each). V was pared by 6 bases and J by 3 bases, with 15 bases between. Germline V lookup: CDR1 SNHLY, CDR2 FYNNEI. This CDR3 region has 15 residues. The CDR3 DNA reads TGTGCCAGCAGGACCGAGGGGCAGGGCTACAATGAGCAGTTCTTC. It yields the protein CASRTEGQGYNEQFF.

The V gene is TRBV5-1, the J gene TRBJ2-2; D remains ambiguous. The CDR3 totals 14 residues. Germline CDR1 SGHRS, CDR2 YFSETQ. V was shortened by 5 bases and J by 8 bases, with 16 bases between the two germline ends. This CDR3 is CASRVDRTRGELFF. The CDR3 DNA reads TGCGCCAGCAGGGTTGATAGAACACGAGGGGAGCTGTTTTTT.

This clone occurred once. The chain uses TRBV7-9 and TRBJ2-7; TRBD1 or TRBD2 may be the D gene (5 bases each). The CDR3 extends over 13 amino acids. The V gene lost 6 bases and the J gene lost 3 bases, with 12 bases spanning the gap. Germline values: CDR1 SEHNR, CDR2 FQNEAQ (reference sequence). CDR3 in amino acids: CASRVGTNYEQYF. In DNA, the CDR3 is TGTGCCAGCAGAGTTGGGACCAACTACGAGCAGTACTTC.

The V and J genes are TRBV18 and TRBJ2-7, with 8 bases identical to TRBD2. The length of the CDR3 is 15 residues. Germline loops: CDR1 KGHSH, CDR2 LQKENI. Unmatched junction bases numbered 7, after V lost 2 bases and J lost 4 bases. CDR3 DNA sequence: TGTGCCAGCTCACCAGGAGCGGGAGCTTTGTACGAGCAGTACTTC. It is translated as CASSPGAGALYEQYF. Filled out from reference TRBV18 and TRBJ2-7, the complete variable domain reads NAGVMQNPRHLVRRRGQEARLRCSPMKGHSHVYWYRQLPEEGLKFMVYLQKENIIDESGMPKERFSAEFPKEGPSILRIQQVVRGDSAAYFCASSPGAGALYEQYFGPGTRLTVT.

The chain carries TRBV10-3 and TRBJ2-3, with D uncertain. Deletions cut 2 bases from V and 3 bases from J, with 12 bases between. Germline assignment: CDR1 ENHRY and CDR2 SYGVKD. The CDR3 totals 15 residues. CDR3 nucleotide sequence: TGTGCCATCAGTGAGGGCGGAGTCAGGACAGATACGCAGTATTTT. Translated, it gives CAISEGGVRTDTQYF.

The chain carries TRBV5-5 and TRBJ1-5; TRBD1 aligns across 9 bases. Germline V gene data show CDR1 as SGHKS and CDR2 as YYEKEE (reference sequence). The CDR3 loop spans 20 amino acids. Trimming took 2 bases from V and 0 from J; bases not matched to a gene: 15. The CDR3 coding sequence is TGTGCCAGCAGCTTAACCATCCCGGGACAGGGATTGGGTAGCAATCAGCCCCAGCATTTT. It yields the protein CASSLTIPGQGLGSNQPQHF.

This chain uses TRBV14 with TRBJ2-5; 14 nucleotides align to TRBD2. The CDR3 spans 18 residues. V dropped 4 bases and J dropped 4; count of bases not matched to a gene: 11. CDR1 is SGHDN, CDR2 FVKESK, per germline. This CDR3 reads CASSPVGTSGGLRETQYF. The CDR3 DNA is TGTGCCAGCAGCCCTGTTGGGACTAGCGGGGGCTTACGAGAGACCCAGTACTTC.

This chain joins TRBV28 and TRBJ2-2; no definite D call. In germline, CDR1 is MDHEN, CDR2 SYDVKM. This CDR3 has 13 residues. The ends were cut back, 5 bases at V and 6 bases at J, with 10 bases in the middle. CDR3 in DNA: TGTGCCAGCAGTCCCAGGTTGGCCGGGGAGCTGTTTTTT. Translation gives CASSPRLAGELFF. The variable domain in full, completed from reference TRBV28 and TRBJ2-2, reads DVKVTQSSRYLVKRTGEKVFLECVQDMDHENMFWYRQDPGLGLRLIYFSYDVKMKEKGDIPEGYSVSREKKERFSLILESASTNQTSMYLCASSPRLAGELFFGEGSRLTVL.

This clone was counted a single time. The CDR3 reads CASSHEQGPANYGYTF. The CDR3 DNA sequence: TGCGCCAGCAGCCACGAACAGGGGCCAGCTAACTATGGCTACACCTTC. The chain employs TRBV4-1 and TRBJ1-2, with 7 bases matching TRBD1. CDR3 length: 16 residues. Trimming took 3 bases from V and 0 from J; bases not matched to a gene: 7. The germline V gene encodes CDR1 MGHRA and CDR2 YSYEKL.

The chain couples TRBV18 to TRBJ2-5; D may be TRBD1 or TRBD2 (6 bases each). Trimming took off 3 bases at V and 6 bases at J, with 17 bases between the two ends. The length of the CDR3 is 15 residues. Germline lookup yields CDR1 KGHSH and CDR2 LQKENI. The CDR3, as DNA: TGTGCCAGCTCACCCGAGTTGACGGGGGCGCAGACCCAGTACTTC. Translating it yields CASSPELTGAQTQYF.

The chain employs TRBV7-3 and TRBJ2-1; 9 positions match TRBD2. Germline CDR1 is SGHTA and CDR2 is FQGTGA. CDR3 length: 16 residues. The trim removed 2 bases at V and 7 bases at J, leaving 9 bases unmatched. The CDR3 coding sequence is TGTGCCAGCAGCTTAGGAGCGGGGGGCGTCGGTAATGAGCAGTTCTTC. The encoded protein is CASSLGAGGVGNEQFF.

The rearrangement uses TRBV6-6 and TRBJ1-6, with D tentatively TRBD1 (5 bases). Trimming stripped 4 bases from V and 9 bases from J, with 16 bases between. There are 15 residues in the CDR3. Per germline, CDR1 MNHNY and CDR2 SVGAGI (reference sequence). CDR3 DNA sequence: TGTGCCAGCAGTTCCTATGGGACGGGCAGTTCACCCCTCCACTTT. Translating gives CASSSYGTGSSPLHF.

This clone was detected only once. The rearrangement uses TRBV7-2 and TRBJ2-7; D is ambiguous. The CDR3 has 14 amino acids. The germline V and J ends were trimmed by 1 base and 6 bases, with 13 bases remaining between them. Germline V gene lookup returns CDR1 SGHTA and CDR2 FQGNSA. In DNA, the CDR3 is TGTGCCAGCAGCTTAGGACTCCCGGTTGTCGAGCAGTACTTC. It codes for CASSLGLPVVEQYF.